One and the same sample provided the 30 T cell receptor beta chains below, sequenced in a study of T cells in Graves' hyperthyroidism and ophthalmopathy. TCR beta CDR3 regions were amplified from RNA. The HTBI primer set drove a first-round RT-PCR of the TCR CDR3. TCRdb used MiXCR to reprocess the multiplex PCR reads, holding one entry per CDR3 protein. The sample contains under 250,000 distinct CDR3 sequences, about 15% of which appear only once. The specimen sequenced was blood. The receptors stem from a man over 45 with Graves' hyperthyroidism.

The rearrangement links TRBV6-1 to TRBJ1-5, with 9 bases aligning to TRBD1. The trim removed 5 bases at V and 5 bases at J, leaving 4 bases unmatched. CDR3 length: 14 amino acids. Germline CDR1 reads MNHNS; CDR2 reads SASEGT. CDR3 bases: TGTGCCAGCAGTCTGGGACAGGGTGATCAGCCCCAGCATTTT. Protein sequence: CASSLGQGDQPQHF.

This clonotype occurred many times. The V call is TRBV12-3 or TRBV12-4, the J call TRBJ2-3; D is possibly TRBD2 (7 bases). The V and J ends lost 7 bases and 4 bases respectively, with 30 bases between them. CDR3 length equals 19 residues. CDR3 coding DNA: TGTGCCAGCAACTTAATTAGGGGGGATGGATGGGGGAGGGCAGATACGCAGTATTTT. It translates to CASNLIRGDGWGRADTQYF.

The CDR3 DNA reads as TGTGCCAGCAGCCCTGTTGGGGGGTTGGAGACCCAGTACTTC. Amino acid sequence: CASSPVGGLETQYF. The gene calls are TRBV7-9 and TRBJ2-5, with a tentative D call TRBD2 (6 bases). CDR1 is SEHNR and CDR2 is FQNEAQ in the germline V gene (reference sequence). This CDR3 region has 14 residues. V shed 5 bases and J shed 5 bases, with 15 bases lying between them.

At least ten counts were recorded for this clonotype. The rearrangement links TRBV5-1 to TRBJ1-1; a possible D gene is TRBD1 (5 bases). Trimming shortened V by 5 bases and J by 0 bases, and 8 bases separated the two germline ends. CDR1 and CDR2 (germline): SGHRS, YFSETQ. CDR3 length: 13 residues. CDR3 protein: CASREGVNTEAFF. The CDR3 DNA sequence: TGCGCCAGCAGGGAAGGGGTGAACACTGAAGCTTTCTTT.

This clonotype appeared many times. The V gene is TRBV7-3, the J gene TRBJ2-1; 9 bases line up with TRBD1. The length of the CDR3 is 14 residues. Trimming cost V 5 bases and J 9 bases; bases outside gene matches: 8. Germline V gene data show CDR1 as SGHTA and CDR2 as FQGTGA. The CDR3 reads CASSTSDRGGEQFF. For the CDR3, the DNA is TGTGCCAGCAGCACGTCGGACAGGGGTGGTGAGCAGTTCTTC. Combining the CDR3 with reference TRBV7-3 and TRBJ2-1 gives the whole variable domain GAGVSQTPSNKVTEKGKYVELRCDPISGHTALYWYRQSLGQGPEFLIYFQGTGAADDSGLPNDRFFAVRPEGSVSTLKIQRTERGDSAVYLCASSTSDRGGEQFFGPGTRLTVL.

A few counts support this clonotype. The J gene is TRBJ2-3, the V gene TRBV12-3 or TRBV12-4; 10 nucleotides agree with TRBD2. The length of the CDR3 is 16 residues. V was pared by 5 bases and J by 3 bases, with 8 bases of the junction left unmatched. The CDR3 here is CASSPSSGSLTDTQYF. Here the CDR3 DNA reads TGTGCCAGCAGTCCCTCTAGCGGGAGCCTAACAGATACGCAGTATTTT.

This clonotype was seen a handful of times. The gene calls are TRBV10-3 and TRBJ2-1; 7 nucleotides agree with TRBD2. The V gene end was trimmed by 5 bases and the J gene end by 6 bases; junction bases not matched to a gene: 7. Germline loops: CDR1 ENHRY, CDR2 SYGVKD. The CDR3 loop spans 14 amino acids. DNA for the CDR3: TGTGCCATCAGTCTAGCGGTTGTCGGCAATGAGCAGTTCTTC. Residues: CAISLAVVGNEQFF.

The chain has TRBV19 and TRBJ2-7; 7 bases map to TRBD1. The germline CDR1 and CDR2 sequences are LNHDA and SQIVND (reference sequence). The CDR3 has 14 residues. The V segment lost 5 bases and the J segment 2 bases; nucleotides outside the gene matches: 6. In nucleotides, the CDR3 is TGTGCCAGTAGTCCCACCGGGACAGCCTACGAGCAGTACTTC. Encoded protein: CASSPTGTAYEQYF.

This clonotype occurred many times. The chain joins TRBV28 to TRBJ1-5, with a possible D match to TRBD1 (5 bases). The CDR3 extends over 15 amino acids. Germline loops: CDR1 MDHEN, CDR2 SYDVKM. Trimming shortened V by 3 bases and J by 6 bases, and 15 bases separated the two germline ends. This chain's CDR3 is CASSFPGAVSQPQHF. DNA for the CDR3: TGTGCCAGCAGTTTCCCCGGGGCGGTTAGTCAGCCCCAGCATTTT.

In this sample, this clonotype turned up many times. The chain uses TRBV11-1 and TRBJ2-1; D uncertain. Trimming removed 4 bases from V and 1 base from J, with 5 bases in between. Per germline, CDR1 SGHAT and CDR2 FQDESV (reference sequence). This CDR3 spans 13 amino acids. CDR3 in DNA: TGTGCCAGCAGCTCCATGTCCTACAATGAGCAGTTCTTC. Its protein is CASSSMSYNEQFF.

This clonotype has at least ten counts. The gene calls are TRBV20-1 and TRBJ2-7, with 8 bases that match TRBD1. The CDR3 runs 14 residues. Germline lookup yields CDR1 DFQATT and CDR2 SNEGSKA (reference sequence). With V trimmed by 6 bases and J by 0 bases, 7 bases remained unmatched. The DNA for the CDR3 is TGCAGTGCACCTCGGACAGGGAGCTCCTACGAGCAGTACTTC. This translates into CSAPRTGSSYEQYF.

Details on this clonotype: This may be a read error, as it is one base from a much larger clone. The chain has TRBV12-3 or TRBV12-4 and TRBJ2-5; D uncertain. This CDR3 has 12 amino acids. V was cut by 3 bases and J by 7 bases, with 9 bases left in between. CDR3 region: CASSFPLGTQYF. In DNA form, the CDR3 reads TGTGCCAGCAGTTTTCCCCTGGGGACCCAGTACTTC.

This clonotype was seen repeatedly, ten times or more. The CDR3 sequence is CASSFGGGRGEQYF. In DNA form, the CDR3 reads TGTGCCAGCAGCTTCGGTGGCGGGAGGGGCGAGCAGTACTTC. The gene calls are TRBV7-9 and TRBJ2-7; TRBD2 matches at 9 bases. The CDR3 has 14 residues. CDR1 and CDR2 from the germline V gene are SEHNR and FQNEAQ (reference sequence). J gave up 6 bases and V 3 bases, and 6 bases lay outside the gene matches.

The CDR3 here is CASSADRAGYTF. The CDR3 DNA sequence: TGTGCCAGCAGCGCTGACAGGGCTGGCTACACCTTC. The chain employs TRBV7-9 and TRBJ1-2, with 7 bases identical to TRBD1. Germline trimming cut 5 bases from V and 7 bases from J; bases unmatched to any gene: 4. The CDR3 sequence is 12 residues long. Germline V gene sequence: CDR1 SEHNR, CDR2 FQNEAQ (reference sequence). The complete variable domain, with remaining parts taken from reference TRBV7-9 and TRBJ1-2, reads DTGVSQNPRHKITKRGQNVTFRCDPISEHNRLYWYRQTLGQGPEFLTYFQNEAQLEKSRLLSDRFSAERPKGSFSTLEIQRTEQGDSAMYLCASSADRAGYTFGSGTRLTVV.

This clonotype was observed a few times. The chain joins TRBV24-1 to TRBJ1-1; D might be TRBD1 (5 bases). V lost 0 bases, J lost 3 bases, and 7 bases lay in between. CDR1 KGHDR and CDR2 SFDVKD come from the germline V gene. This CDR3 contains 14 residues. The DNA for the CDR3 is TGTGCCACCAGTGATTTGGGGGACGACACTGAAGCTTTCTTT. Its protein product is CATSDLGDDTEAFF.

This clonotype was seen only a few times. This chain joins TRBV4-3 and TRBJ2-1, with D unresolved. The CDR3 runs to 15 residues. From germline, CDR1 is LGHNA and CDR2 YSLEER. The V end was cut by 0 bases, the J end by 8 bases, with 14 bases between. The CDR3 DNA reads as TGCGCCAGCAGCCAAGATAGGGATCCCTCTGATGAGCAGTTCTTC. Residues: CASSQDRDPSDEQFF.

The chain joins TRBV6-1 to TRBJ1-2; D is unclear. The CDR3 loop spans 12 amino acids. V lost 5 bases and J 6 bases, leaving 10 bases between the germline ends. Germline CDR1 reads MNHNS; CDR2 reads SASEGT. CDR3 DNA sequence: TGTGCCAGCAGTAGAGGTCTGGATGGCTACACCTTC. Translation: CASSRGLDGYTF.

For this clonotype: A much larger clone differs from this one at a single base, so this may be a read error. In DNA, the CDR3 is TGTGCCAGCAGCAGGGAGTCCTATAATTCACCCCTCCACTTT. Protein product: CASSRESYNSPLHF. This chain connects TRBV2 to TRBJ1-6, with a weak D call TRBD1 (5 bases). There are 14 residues in the CDR3. The ends were cut back, 6 bases at V and 1 base at J, with 7 bases in the middle. CDR1 is SNHLY, CDR2 FYNNEI, per germline.

This clonotype appeared many times. The V call is TRBV6-1, the J call TRBJ2-3, with D tentatively TRBD1 (7 bases). There are 15 residues in the CDR3. V lost 7 bases and J 2 bases, leaving 16 bases between the germline ends. Germline values: CDR1 MNHNS, CDR2 SASEGT. CDR3 protein: CASIKGGQTTDTQYF. CDR3 sequence (DNA): TGTGCCAGCATCAAGGGGGGACAGACCACAGATACGCAGTATTTT.

The gene calls are TRBV28 and TRBJ2-2, with D possibly TRBD2 on 7 matching bases. Germline V lookup: CDR1 MDHEN, CDR2 SYDVKM. The germline V and J ends were trimmed by 6 bases and 4 bases, with 18 bases remaining between them. This CDR3 is 16 amino acids long. The CDR3 protein is CASSLRGAMGTGELFF. CDR3 coding DNA: TGTGCCAGCAGCCTACGGGGGGCGATGGGCACCGGGGAGCTGTTTTTT.

This rearrangement joins TRBV19 to TRBJ2-3; D is ambiguous. V was pared by 0 bases and J by 6 bases, with 19 bases between. Germline CDR1 reads LNHDA; CDR2 reads SQIVND (reference sequence). This CDR3 has 17 residues. CDR3: CASSIDPPGPVRDTQYF. In DNA form, the CDR3 reads TGTGCCAGTAGTATAGACCCGCCGGGCCCGGTCCGGGATACGCAGTATTTT.

This clonotype was seen many times. The chain is built from TRBV28 and TRBJ2-5; the D is unclear. The CDR3 runs to 14 residues. CDR1 MDHEN and CDR2 SYDVKM come from the germline V gene. V was trimmed by 6 bases and J by 2 bases, leaving 13 bases between them. This chain's CDR3 is CASRRPGTQETQYF. The CDR3 DNA reads TGTGCCAGCAGGCGACCCGGAACACAAGAGACCCAGTACTTC.

This clonotype was counted ten times or more. This sequence joins TRBV28 and TRBJ2-7; TRBD1 agrees at 9 bases. The CDR3 totals 15 residues. Germline V gene sequence: CDR1 MDHEN, CDR2 SYDVKM. Trimming took 2 bases from V and 3 from J; bases not matched to a gene: 5. The CDR3 is CASSLVSDRGYEQYF. CDR3 sequence (DNA): TGTGCCAGCAGTTTAGTGTCGGACAGGGGCTACGAGCAGTACTTC.

This clonotype appeared a few times. The chain employs TRBV20-1 and TRBJ2-5; D not certain. Trimming stripped 3 bases from V and 2 bases from J, with 7 bases between. The CDR3 is 12 residues long. The germline V gene encodes CDR1 DFQATT and CDR2 SNEGSKA (reference sequence). DNA for the CDR3: TGCAGTGCTAGGACGATTCAAGAGACCCAGTACTTC. Its protein is CSARTIQETQYF.

The rearrangement uses TRBV9 and TRBJ2-1, with 11 bases lining up with TRBD2. Germline V gene data show CDR1 as SGDLS and CDR2 as YYNGEE. J lost 1 base, V lost 4 bases, and 4 bases had no gene match. This CDR3 comprises 16 residues. The CDR3: CASSPRLAGSYNEQFF. The CDR3 region has the DNA TGTGCCAGCAGCCCAAGACTAGCGGGGTCCTACAATGAGCAGTTCTTC.

This clonotype was recorded many times. The J gene is TRBJ2-3, the V gene TRBV3-1; a weak D match, TRBD1 (5 bases). The V end was cut by 8 bases, the J end by 2 bases, with 11 bases between. The CDR3 covers 13 residues. Germline CDR1 reads LGHDT; CDR2 reads YNNKEL (reference sequence). CDR3 in DNA: TGTGCCAGCGGATCCAGGGCCACAGATACGCAGTATTTT. This sequence encodes CASGSRATDTQYF.

This clonotype was counted ten times or more. The chain couples TRBV20-1 to TRBJ2-3, with 12 positions matching TRBD2. The CDR3 has 17 residues. CDR1 is DFQATT, CDR2 SNEGSKA, per germline (reference sequence). The trim removed 5 bases at V and 2 bases at J, leaving 11 bases unmatched. The CDR3 protein is CSAPSGGLAGPTDTQYF. As DNA, the CDR3 is TGCAGTGCTCCCAGTGGAGGACTAGCGGGACCCACAGATACGCAGTATTTT.

This clonotype was seen a few times. The CDR3 loop is CASSYGGIPETQYF. The CDR3 nucleotides read TGTGCCAGCAGTTACGGCGGGATCCCTGAGACCCAGTACTTC. V usage is TRBV6-2 or TRBV6-3 and J usage is TRBJ2-5, with a weak D call TRBD2 (6 bases). There are 14 residues in the CDR3. CDR1 and CDR2 from the germline V gene are MNHEY and SVGEGT. The V and J ends lost 2 bases and 5 bases respectively, with 12 bases between them.

This clonotype occurred many times. This chain joins TRBV3-1 and TRBJ2-7; the D gene is possibly TRBD1 (5 bases). Trimming pared 1 base from V and 2 bases from J, leaving 9 bases between. The CDR3 covers 14 residues. CDR1 and CDR2 from the germline V gene are LGHDT and YNNKEL (reference sequence). For the CDR3, the DNA is TGTGCCAGCAGCCAAGTGGGGCTTACCTACGAGCAGTACTTC. This sequence encodes CASSQVGLTYEQYF.

This clonotype was seen ten or more times. The gene calls are TRBV7-8 and TRBJ2-1; 7 bases map to TRBD2. Germline V CDR1 and CDR2: SGHVS, FQNEAQ. With 5 bases clipped from V and 0 bases from J, the junction kept 7 bases outside the gene matches. The CDR3 covers 16 residues. The CDR3 DNA reads TGTGCCAGCAGCCTAAGGGCGGGGGTCTCCTACAATGAGCAGTTCTTC. This sequence encodes CASSLRAGVSYNEQFF.